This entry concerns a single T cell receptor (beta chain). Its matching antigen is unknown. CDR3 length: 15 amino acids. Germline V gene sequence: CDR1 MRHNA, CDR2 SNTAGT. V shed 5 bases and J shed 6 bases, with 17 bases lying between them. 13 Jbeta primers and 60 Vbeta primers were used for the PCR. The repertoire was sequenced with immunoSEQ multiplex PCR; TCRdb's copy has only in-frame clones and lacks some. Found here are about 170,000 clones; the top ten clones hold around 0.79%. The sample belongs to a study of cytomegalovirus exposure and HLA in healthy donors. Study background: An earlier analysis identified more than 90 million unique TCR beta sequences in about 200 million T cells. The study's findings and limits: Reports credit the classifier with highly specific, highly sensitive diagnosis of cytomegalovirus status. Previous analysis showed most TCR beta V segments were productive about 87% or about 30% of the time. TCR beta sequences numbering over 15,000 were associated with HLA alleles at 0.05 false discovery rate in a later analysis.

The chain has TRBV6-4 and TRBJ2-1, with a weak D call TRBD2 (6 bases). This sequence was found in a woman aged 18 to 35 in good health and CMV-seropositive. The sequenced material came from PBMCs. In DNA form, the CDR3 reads TGTGCCAGCAGTCCTTCCTGGGGGGACGGCAATGAGCAGTTCTTC. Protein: CASSPSWGDGNEQFF.